These T cell receptor beta chains were read from a single sample in a study of T-cell reconstitution after alpha-beta-depleted transplantation in children. TCRdb re-derived calls from the PCR reads in MiXCR, one entry per CDR3 protein. This table has about a million distinct CDR3 sequences, 25% to 30% appearing once. The specimen was PBMCs, mostly from graft donor cells, collected 360 days after TCRalphabeta/CD19-depleted stem cell transplant. These receptors all come from a boy younger than two who had a stem cell transplant for SCID, so the T cells may come from the graft donor. The CDR3 runs from the conserved cysteine through the conserved F or W. A D gene is named only where the DNA matches it firmly. Size tells how often a clone was seen (once, few, many) or the class of an expanded clone, and some rows leave it out.

.	TRBV20-1	.	TRBJ2-5	CSTRGQGRETQYF	TGCAGTACTAGAGGCCAGGGGCGGGAGACCCAGTACTTC
.	TRBV2	TRBD1	TRBJ1-2	CASKGQGYGYTF	TGTGCCAGCAAGGGACAGGGTTACGGCTACACCTTC
few	TRBV12-3/TRBV12-4	.	TRBJ2-1	CASSSYPSGGFNEQFF	TGTGCCAGCAGCTCCTACCCCTCGGGGGGCTTCAATGAGCAGTTCTTC
few	TRBV20-1	TRBD1	TRBJ1-1	CSARDRAGAFF	TGCAGTGCTAGGGACAGGGCGGGGGCTTTCTTT
.	TRBV7-8	TRBD2	TRBJ2-1	CASSAPGTSVDNEQFF	TGTGCCAGCAGCGCCCCCGGGACTAGCGTCGACAATGAGCAGTTCTTC
few	TRBV15	.	TRBJ2-1	CATSRDYNSEQFF	TGTGCCACCAGCAGAGATTATAATTCTGAGCAGTTCTTC
few	TRBV20-1	TRBD2	TRBJ2-3	CSARGTSGGFTDTQYF	TGCAGTGCTAGAGGAACTAGCGGGGGGTTCACAGATACGCAGTATTTT
few	TRBV20-1	.	TRBJ2-7	CSVPRGEPYEQYF	TGCAGTGTCCCGCGCGGGGAGCCTTACGAGCAGTACTTC
.	TRBV7-7	TRBD2	TRBJ2-2	CASSLPAGGNTGELFF	TGTGCCAGCAGCCTACCAGCGGGGGGGAACACCGGGGAGCTGTTTTTT
.	TRBV4-1	.	TRBJ1-5	CASSQNSGGPQHF	TGCGCCAGCAGCCAAAATTCGGGGGGGCCCCAGCATTTT
.	TRBV29-1	TRBD1	TRBJ2-1	CSVRDRTYNEQFF	TGCAGCGTAAGGGACAGGACCTACAATGAGCAGTTCTTC
.	TRBV4-1	.	TRBJ2-5	CASSQDGGGEETQYF	TGCGCCAGCAGCCAAGATGGGGGGGGCGAAGAGACCCAGTACTTC
.	TRBV20-1	TRBD1	TRBJ2-2	CSAAPGQTNTGELFF	TGCAGTGCTGCCCCGGGACAGACTAACACCGGGGAGCTGTTTTTT
.	TRBV4-2	TRBD1	TRBJ2-5	CASSQGPGQSVETQYF	TGTGCCAGCAGCCAAGGTCCGGGACAGAGCGTGGAGACCCAGTACTTC
few	TRBV5-1	.	TRBJ1-5	CASSLGDGGAGQPQHF	TGCGCCAGCAGCTTGGGTGATGGGGGCGCAGGTCAGCCCCAGCATTTT
few	TRBV18	.	TRBJ2-7	CASSPVGLPYEQYF	TGTGCCAGCTCACCTGTGGGGCTTCCCTACGAGCAGTACTTC
.	TRBV4-2	TRBD2	TRBJ2-5	CASSLRLAGGPNQETQYF	TGTGCCAGCAGCCTAAGACTAGCGGGGGGGCCGAACCAAGAGACCCAGTACTTC
.	TRBV7-8	TRBD1	TRBJ2-7	CASRDRDRASGEQYF	TGTGCCAGCAGGGATAGGGACAGGGCCTCTGGGGAGCAGTACTTC
few	TRBV28	.	TRBJ1-1	CASSPPLSEAFF	TGTGCCAGCAGTCCTCCCCTTTCTGAAGCTTTCTTT
.	TRBV5-1	.	TRBJ1-3	CASSLDPGPGNTIYF	TGCGCCAGCAGCTTGGACCCGGGACCCGGAAACACCATATATTTT
.	TRBV18	.	TRBJ2-7	CASSLGIGQIYEQYF	TGTGCCAGCTCATTGGGGATAGGACAGATCTACGAGCAGTACTTC
few	TRBV2	TRBD1	TRBJ1-2	CASSDRDRGFYGYTF	TGTGCCAGCAGTGACCGGGACAGGGGGTTCTATGGCTACACCTTC
few	TRBV5-1	TRBD1	TRBJ1-1	CASSLGFGQGDMNTEAFF	TGCGCCAGCAGCTTGGGGTTCGGACAGGGGGATATGAACACTGAAGCTTTCTTT
few	TRBV2	TRBD2	TRBJ2-1	CASSSARGLAGTIEQFF	TGTGCCAGCAGCTCGGCTCGGGGACTAGCGGGAACCATTGAGCAGTTCTTC